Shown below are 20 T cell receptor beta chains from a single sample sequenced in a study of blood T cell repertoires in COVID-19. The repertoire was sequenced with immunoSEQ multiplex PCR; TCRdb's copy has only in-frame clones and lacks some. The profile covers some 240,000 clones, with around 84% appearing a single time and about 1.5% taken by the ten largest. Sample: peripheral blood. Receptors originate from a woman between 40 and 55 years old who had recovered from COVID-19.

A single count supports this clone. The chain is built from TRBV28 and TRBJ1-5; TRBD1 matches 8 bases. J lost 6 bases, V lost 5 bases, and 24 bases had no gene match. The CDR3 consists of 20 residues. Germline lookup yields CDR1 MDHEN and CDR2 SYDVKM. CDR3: CASSPAGGGFILGTGQPQHF. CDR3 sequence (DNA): TGTGCCAGCAGTCCTGCAGGGGGAGGTTTTATATTGGGGACAGGTCAGCCCCAGCATTTT.

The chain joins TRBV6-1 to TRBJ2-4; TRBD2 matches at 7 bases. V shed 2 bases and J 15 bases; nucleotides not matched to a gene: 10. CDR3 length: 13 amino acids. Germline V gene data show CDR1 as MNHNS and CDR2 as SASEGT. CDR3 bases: TGTGCCAGCAGTGAACTGGCTAGCGGCGGGGGGTACTTC. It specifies CASSELASGGGYF.

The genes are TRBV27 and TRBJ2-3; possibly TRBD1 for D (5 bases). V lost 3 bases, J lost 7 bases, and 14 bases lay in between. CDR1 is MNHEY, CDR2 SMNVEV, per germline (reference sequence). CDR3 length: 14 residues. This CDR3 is CASSLALAGNTQYF. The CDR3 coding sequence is TGTGCCAGCAGTTTGGCTTTGGCAGGGAATACGCAGTATTTT.

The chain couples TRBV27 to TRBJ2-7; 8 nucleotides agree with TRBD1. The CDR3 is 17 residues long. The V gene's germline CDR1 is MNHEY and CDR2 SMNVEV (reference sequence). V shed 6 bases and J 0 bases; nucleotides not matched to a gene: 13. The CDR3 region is CASSGQGWIASSYEQYF. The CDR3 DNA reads TGTGCCAGCAGCGGACAGGGATGGATTGCCTCCTCCTACGAGCAGTACTTC.

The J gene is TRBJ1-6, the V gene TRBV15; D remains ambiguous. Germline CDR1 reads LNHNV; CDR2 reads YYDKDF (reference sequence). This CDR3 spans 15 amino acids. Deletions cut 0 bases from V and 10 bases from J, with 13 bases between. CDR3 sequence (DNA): TGTGCCACCAGCAGAGATCCGCGTCTAGGCTCACCCCTCCACTTT. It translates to CATSRDPRLGSPLHF.

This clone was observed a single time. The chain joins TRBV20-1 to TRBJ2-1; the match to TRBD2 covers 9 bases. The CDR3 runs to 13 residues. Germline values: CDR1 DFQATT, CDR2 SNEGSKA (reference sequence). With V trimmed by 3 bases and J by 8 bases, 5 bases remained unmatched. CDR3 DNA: TGCAGTGCTAGTGGCGGGGGGGAGGATGAGCAGTTCTTC. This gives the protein CSASGGGEDEQFF.

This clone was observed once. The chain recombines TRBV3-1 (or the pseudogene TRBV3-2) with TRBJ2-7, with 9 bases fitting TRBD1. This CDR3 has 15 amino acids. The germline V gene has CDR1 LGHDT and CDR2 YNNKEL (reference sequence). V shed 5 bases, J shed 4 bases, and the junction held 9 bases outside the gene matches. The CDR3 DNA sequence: TGTGCCAGCAGCGAGCAGACAGGGGGGGCATACGAGCAGTACTTC. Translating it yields CASSEQTGGAYEQYF.

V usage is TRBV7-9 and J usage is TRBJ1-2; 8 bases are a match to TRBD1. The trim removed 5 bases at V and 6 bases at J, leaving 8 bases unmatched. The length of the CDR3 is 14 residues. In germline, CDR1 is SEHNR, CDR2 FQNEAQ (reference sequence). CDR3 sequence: CASSPGQGDNGYTF. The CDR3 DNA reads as TGTGCCAGCAGCCCCGGACAGGGTGATAATGGCTACACCTTC.

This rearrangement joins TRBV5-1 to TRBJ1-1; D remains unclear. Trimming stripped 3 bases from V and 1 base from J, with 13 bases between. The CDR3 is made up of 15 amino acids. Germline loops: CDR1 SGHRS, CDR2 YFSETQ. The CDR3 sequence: CASSSEIFGNTEAFF. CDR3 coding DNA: TGCGCCAGCAGCTCCGAGATCTTCGGGAACACTGAAGCTTTCTTT.

The CDR3 DNA reads as TGCGCCAGCAGTCACGGACAGGGGTACTACGAGCAGTACTTC. Amino acid sequence: CASSHGQGYYEQYF. This rearrangement joins TRBV5-1 to TRBJ2-7; 9 bases line up with TRBD1. In germline, CDR1 is SGHRS, CDR2 YFSETQ. There are 14 residues in the CDR3. Trimming at V came to 5 bases and at J to 3 bases, leaving 6 bases not matched to a gene.

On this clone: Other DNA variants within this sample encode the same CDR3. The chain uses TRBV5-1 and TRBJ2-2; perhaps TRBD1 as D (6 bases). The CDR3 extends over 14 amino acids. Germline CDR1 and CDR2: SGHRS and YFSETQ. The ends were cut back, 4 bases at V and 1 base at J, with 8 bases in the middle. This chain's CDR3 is CASSLGQNTGELFF. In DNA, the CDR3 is TGCGCCAGCAGCCTGGGACAGAACACCGGGGAGCTGTTTTTT.

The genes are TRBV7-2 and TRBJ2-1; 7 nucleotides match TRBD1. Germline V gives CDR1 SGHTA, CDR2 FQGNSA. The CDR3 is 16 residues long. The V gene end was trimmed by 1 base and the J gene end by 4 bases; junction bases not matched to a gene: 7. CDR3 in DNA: TGTGCCAGCAGCTTAGGTCGCAGGGGGTCGTACAATGAGCAGTTCTTC. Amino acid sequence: CASSLGRRGSYNEQFF.

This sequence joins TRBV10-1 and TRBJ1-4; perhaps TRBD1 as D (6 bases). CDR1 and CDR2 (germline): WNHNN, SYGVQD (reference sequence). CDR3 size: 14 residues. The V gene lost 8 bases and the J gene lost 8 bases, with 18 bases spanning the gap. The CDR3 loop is CASSTGQTQEKLFF. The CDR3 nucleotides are TGCGCCAGCTCAACCGGACAGACACAGGAAAAACTGTTTTTT.

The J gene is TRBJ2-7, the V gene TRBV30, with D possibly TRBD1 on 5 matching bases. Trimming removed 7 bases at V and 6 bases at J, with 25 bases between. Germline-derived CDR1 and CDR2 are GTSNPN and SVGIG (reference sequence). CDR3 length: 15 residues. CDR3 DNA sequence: TGTGCCTCCCACCTAGGGCAGGGCGACTTGGGCGAGCAGTACTTC. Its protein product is CASHLGQGDLGEQYF.

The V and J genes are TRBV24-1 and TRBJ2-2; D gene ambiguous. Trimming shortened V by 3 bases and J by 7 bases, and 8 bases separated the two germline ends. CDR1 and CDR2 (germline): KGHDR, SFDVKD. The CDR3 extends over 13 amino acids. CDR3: CATSDGWSGELFF. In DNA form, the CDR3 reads TGTGCCACCAGTGATGGCTGGAGCGGGGAGCTGTTTTTT.

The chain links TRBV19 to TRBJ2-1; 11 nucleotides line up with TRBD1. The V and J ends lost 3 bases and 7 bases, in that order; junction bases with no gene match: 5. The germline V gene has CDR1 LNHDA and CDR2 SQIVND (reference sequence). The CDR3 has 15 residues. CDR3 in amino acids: CASSMGTGGLNEQFF. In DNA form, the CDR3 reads TGTGCCAGTAGTATGGGGACAGGGGGTTTAAATGAGCAGTTCTTC.

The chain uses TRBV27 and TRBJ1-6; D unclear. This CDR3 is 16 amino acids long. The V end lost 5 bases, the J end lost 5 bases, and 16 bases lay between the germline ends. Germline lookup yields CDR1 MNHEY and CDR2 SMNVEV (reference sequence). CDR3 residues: CASSARRAADNSPLHF. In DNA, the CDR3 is TGTGCCAGCAGTGCCCGGAGGGCCGCAGATAATTCACCCCTCCACTTT.

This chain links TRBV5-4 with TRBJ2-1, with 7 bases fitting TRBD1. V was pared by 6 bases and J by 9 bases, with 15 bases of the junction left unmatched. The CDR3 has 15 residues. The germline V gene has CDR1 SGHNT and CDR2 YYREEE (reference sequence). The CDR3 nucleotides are TGTGCCAGCACCTCCGGAGGAAGGGGGCAAGGTGAGCAGTTCTTC. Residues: CASTSGGRGQGEQFF.

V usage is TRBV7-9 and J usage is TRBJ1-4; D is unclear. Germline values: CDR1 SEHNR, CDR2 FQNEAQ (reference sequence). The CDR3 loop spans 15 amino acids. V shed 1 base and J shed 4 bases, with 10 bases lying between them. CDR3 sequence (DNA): TGTGCCAGCAGCTTAGGACGGGTCTTTAATGAAAAACTGTTTTTT. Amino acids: CASSLGRVFNEKLFF. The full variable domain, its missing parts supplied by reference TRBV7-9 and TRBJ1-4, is DTGVSQNPRHKITKRGQNVTFRCDPISEHNRLYWYRQTLGQGPEFLTYFQNEAQLEKSRLLSDRFSAERPKGSFSTLEIQRTEQGDSAMYLCASSLGRVFNEKLFFGSGTQLSVL.

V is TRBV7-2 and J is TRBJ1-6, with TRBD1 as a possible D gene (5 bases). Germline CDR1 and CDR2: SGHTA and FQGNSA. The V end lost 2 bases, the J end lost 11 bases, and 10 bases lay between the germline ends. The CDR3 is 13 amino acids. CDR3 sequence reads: CASSLQGGAPLHF. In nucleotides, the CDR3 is TGTGCCAGCAGCTTACAGGGTGGGGCACCCCTCCACTTT. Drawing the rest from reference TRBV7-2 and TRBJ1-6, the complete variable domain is GAGVSQSPSNKVTEKGKDVELRCDPISGHTALYWYRQSLGQGLEFLIYFQGNSAPDKSGLPSDRFSAERTGGSVSTLTIQRTQQEDSAVYLCASSLQGGAPLHFGNGTRLTVT.